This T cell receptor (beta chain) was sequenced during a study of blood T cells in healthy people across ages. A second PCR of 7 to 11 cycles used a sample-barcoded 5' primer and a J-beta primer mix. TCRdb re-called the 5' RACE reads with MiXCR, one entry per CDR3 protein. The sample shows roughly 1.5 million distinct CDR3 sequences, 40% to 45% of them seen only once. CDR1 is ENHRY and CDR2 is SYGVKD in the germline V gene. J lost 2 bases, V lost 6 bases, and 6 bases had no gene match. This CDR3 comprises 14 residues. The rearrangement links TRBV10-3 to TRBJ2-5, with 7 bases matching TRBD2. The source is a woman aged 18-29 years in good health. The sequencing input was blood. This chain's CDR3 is CAISGGLLQETQYF. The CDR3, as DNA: TGTGCCATCAGCGGGGGGTTACTTCAAGAGACCCAGTACTTC.